The 23 T cell receptor beta chains below come from one sample, sequenced in a study of cytotoxic CD8 clonotypes in ibrutinib-treated CLL. Using immunoSEQ multiplex PCR, the repertoire was profiled, and TCRdb retains in-frame clones only, with some absent. The data show approximately 140,000 clones, approximately 90% seen once. The starting material was PBMCs, obtained after 12 months of ibrutinib treatment. Source of these receptors: a human donor with chronic lymphocytic leukemia.

This chain links TRBV5-1 with TRBJ2-7; D may be TRBD1 (6 bases). This CDR3 spans 14 amino acids. The germline CDR1 and CDR2 sequences are SGHRS and YFSETQ. The V and J ends lost 1 base and 5 bases respectively, with 13 bases between them. CDR3 protein: CASSLTGFQDEQYF. CDR3 bases: TGCGCCAGCAGCTTGACAGGGTTTCAGGACGAGCAGTACTTC.

V gene TRBV25-1 combines with J gene TRBJ1-2, with TRBD1 as a possible D gene (5 bases). The CDR3 totals 14 residues. Germline assignment: CDR1 MGHDK and CDR2 SYGVNS. V lost 1 base, J lost 7 bases, and 13 bases lay in between. CDR3: CASSELAGRVGYTF. CDR3 nucleotides: TGTGCCAGCAGTGAATTGGCAGGGAGGGTTGGCTACACCTTC.

V usage is TRBV10-2 and J usage is TRBJ2-1; D gene uncertain. This CDR3 comprises 11 residues. V gave up 3 bases and J gave up 10 bases, with 7 bases separating them. Per the germline V gene, CDR1 is WSHSY and CDR2 is SAAADI. For the CDR3, the DNA is TGCGCCAGCAGTGAAGGTTCGGAGCAGTTCTTC. Translation gives CASSEGSEQFF.

This clone appeared a single time. V gene TRBV28 combines with J gene TRBJ2-2, with D unresolved. The CDR3 totals 13 residues. The V and J ends lost 6 bases and 2 bases respectively, with 7 bases between them. Germline CDR1 MDHEN, CDR2 SYDVKM. CDR3 bases: TGTGCCAGCAGCCGACAAAACACCGGGGAGCTGTTTTTT. Translating gives CASSRQNTGELFF.

The genes are TRBV11-3 and TRBJ2-1, with D possibly being TRBD1 (5 bases). Germline V gene sequence: CDR1 SGHNT, CDR2 YENEEA. The V gene lost 6 bases and the J gene lost 1 base, with 13 bases spanning the gap. This CDR3 contains 15 residues. The CDR3 nucleotides are TGTGCCAGCAGTCCCCGACCAGGGTCCTACAATGAGCAGTTCTTC. It encodes CASSPRPGSYNEQFF.

The rearrangement links TRBV6-5 to TRBJ1-2, with D maybe TRBD1 (5 bases). The CDR3 contains 15 residues. V was trimmed by 4 bases and J by 6 bases, leaving 18 bases between them. CDR1 is MNHEY, CDR2 SVGAGI, per germline. CDR3 nucleotides: TGTGCCAGCAGTTCCCGGCAGGGCCTACTCGATGGCTACACCTTC. This gives the protein CASSSRQGLLDGYTF.

This chain links TRBV2 with TRBJ2-7, with 12 bases lining up with TRBD2. J was trimmed by 4 bases and V by 0 bases; bases with no gene match: 10. The CDR3 runs 18 residues. Germline V gene sequence: CDR1 SNHLY, CDR2 FYNNEI. The chain's CDR3 is CASSEALPGLAGLYEQYF. The CDR3 DNA is TGTGCCAGCAGTGAAGCGCTTCCGGGACTAGCGGGTCTTTACGAGCAGTACTTC.

The V call is TRBV29-1, the J call TRBJ1-4; no firm D call. CDR1 and CDR2 from the germline V gene are SQVTM and ANQGSEA. The CDR3 consists of 14 residues. The ends were cut back, 4 bases at V and 3 bases at J, with 12 bases in the middle. The CDR3 protein is CSVGFGVPNEKLFF. Written as DNA, the CDR3 is TGCAGCGTTGGCTTCGGAGTTCCTAATGAAAAACTGTTTTTT.

This rearrangement joins TRBV18 to TRBJ2-7; 10 nucleotides align to TRBD1. V dropped 3 bases and J dropped 7; count of bases not matched to a gene: 6. Germline lookup yields CDR1 KGHSH and CDR2 LQKENI. This CDR3 has 14 residues. For the CDR3, the DNA is TGTGCCAGCTCACCTTCCGGGACAGGGGCTGAGCAGTACTTC. Protein product: CASSPSGTGAEQYF.

This clone was recorded once. The J gene is TRBJ2-3, the V gene TRBV11-2, with TRBD2 matching over 9 bases. The germline CDR1 and CDR2 sequences are SGHAT and FQNNGV. Losses at the gene ends were 1 base for V and 3 bases for J; bases not matched to a gene: 8. CDR3 length equals 17 residues. The CDR3 region has the DNA TGTGCCAGCAGCTTAGGAGCGACTAGCGGACGAACAGATACGCAGTATTTT. Translation gives CASSLGATSGRTDTQYF. The full variable domain, its missing parts supplied by reference TRBV11-2 and TRBJ2-3, is EAGVAQSPRYKIIEKRQSVAFWCNPISGHATLYWYQQILGQGPKLLIQFQNNGVVDDSQLPKDRFSAERLKGVDSTLKIQPAKLEDSAVYLCASSLGATSGRTDTQYFGPGTRLTVL.

This chain joins TRBV7-3 and TRBJ2-5; D perhaps matches TRBD2 (6 bases). The germline V and J ends were trimmed by 4 bases and 2 bases, with 14 bases remaining between them. The length of the CDR3 is 15 residues. CDR1 SGHTA and CDR2 FQGTGA come from the germline V gene. CDR3 nucleotide sequence: TGTGCCAGCAGCTCGACACCGGGACTTCAAGAGACCCAGTACTTC. Encoded protein: CASSSTPGLQETQYF.

V gene TRBV29-1 combines with J gene TRBJ2-5; possibly TRBD1 for D (5 bases). Per the germline V gene, CDR1 is SQVTM and CDR2 is ANQGSEA. The CDR3 is 17 amino acids. With 3 bases removed from V and 0 bases from J, the gap between germline ends came to 20 bases. The CDR3 loop reads CSVDSWIRARDQETQYF. CDR3 in DNA: TGCAGCGTTGATTCATGGATCAGGGCCAGGGACCAAGAGACCCAGTACTTC.

Concerning this clone itself: The sample holds other DNA sequences that translate to the same CDR3. The genes are TRBV29-1 and TRBJ2-1, with 11 positions matching TRBD2. The CDR3 is 14 residues long. Unmatched junction bases numbered 11, after V lost 6 bases and J lost 10 bases. Germline CDR1 SQVTM, CDR2 ANQGSEA. CDR3 protein: CSVLGPSGGNEQFF. CDR3 bases: TGCAGCGTCCTAGGTCCTAGCGGGGGGAACGAGCAGTTCTTC.

The rearrangement links TRBV9 to TRBJ2-6; D unresolved. The CDR3 is 16 residues long. Germline CDR1 SGDLS, CDR2 YYNGEE. The V end lost 4 bases, the J end lost 2 bases, and 13 bases lay between the germline ends. This chain's CDR3 is CASSPTVGAGANVLTF. As DNA, the CDR3 is TGTGCCAGCAGCCCCACAGTGGGCGCTGGGGCCAACGTCCTGACTTTC.

This chain connects TRBV10-3 to TRBJ2-5; 7 bases align to TRBD2. Germline loops: CDR1 ENHRY, CDR2 SYGVKD. The CDR3 extends over 14 amino acids. Trimming removed 8 bases from V and 1 base from J; junction bases left unmatched: 7. The CDR3 coding sequence is TGTGCCATCGGTAAGGGCGGGGGCCAAGAGACCCAGTACTTC. This gives the protein CAIGKGGGQETQYF.

The chain couples TRBV6-5 to TRBJ2-7, with TRBD2 matching 7 bases. Per the germline V gene, CDR1 is MNHEY and CDR2 is SVGAGI. This CDR3 contains 15 residues. V lost 0 bases to trimming and J lost 4 bases; unmatched junction nucleotides: 6. CDR3 sequence: CASSYSLAVTYEQYF. CDR3 in DNA: TGTGCCAGCAGTTACTCTCTAGCGGTAACTTACGAGCAGTACTTC.

The chain joins TRBV14 to TRBJ2-5; D unclear. The germline gives CDR1 SGHDN, CDR2 FVKESK. CDR3 length equals 11 residues. V lost 3 bases and J lost 4, with 3 bases in between. The CDR3 sequence: CASSQSETQYF. The CDR3 region has the DNA TGTGCCAGCAGCCAGTCAGAGACCCAGTACTTC. Complete variable domain (other parts from reference TRBV14 and TRBJ2-5): EAGVTQFPSHSVIEKGQTVTLRCDPISGHDNLYWYRRVMGKEIKFLLHFVKESKQDESGMPNNRFLAERTGGTYSTLKVQPAELEDSGVYFCASSQSETQYFGPGTRLLVL.

This clone was detected once. V usage is TRBV6-5 and J usage is TRBJ1-2; 8 positions agree with TRBD1. Trimming at V came to 2 bases and at J to 6 bases, leaving 5 bases not matched to a gene. The CDR3 spans 14 residues. Germline V gene sequence: CDR1 MNHEY, CDR2 SVGAGI. The CDR3 sequence is CASSYNRGFHGYTF. As DNA, the CDR3 is TGTGCCAGCAGTTACAACAGGGGGTTCCATGGCTACACCTTC.

The V call is TRBV28, the J call TRBJ2-3; no reliable D call. The V end lost 3 bases, the J end lost 4 bases, and 14 bases lay between the germline ends. The CDR3 is 15 amino acids. The germline CDR1 and CDR2 sequences are MDHEN and SYDVKM. The CDR3 bases are TGTGCCAGCAGTTTTGTTTCGGGTTCGGCAGATACGCAGTATTTT. This translates into CASSFVSGSADTQYF.

The J gene is TRBJ1-5, the V gene TRBV15; perhaps TRBD1 as D (6 bases). Germline loops: CDR1 LNHNV, CDR2 YYDKDF (reference sequence). The germline V and J ends were trimmed by 3 bases and 5 bases, with 14 bases remaining between them. This CDR3 spans 15 amino acids. CDR3 loop: CATSRYRDFHQPQHF. The DNA for the CDR3 is TGTGCCACCAGCAGGTACAGGGATTTCCATCAGCCCCAGCATTTT.

CDR3: CASSQSGYGYTF. CDR3 coding DNA: TGTGCCAGCAGTCAATCCGGCTATGGCTACACCTTC. V is TRBV25-1 and J is TRBJ1-2; D ambiguous. Looked up from germline, CDR1 is MGHDK and CDR2 is SYGVNS. Trimming left V 5 bases short and J 4 bases short, with 8 bases between. The CDR3 runs 12 residues.

The chain recombines TRBV28 with TRBJ1-5, with a tentative D call TRBD1 (6 bases). CDR3 size: 12 residues. The germline CDR1 and CDR2 sequences are MDHEN and SYDVKM. V dropped 7 bases and J dropped 7 bases, with 11 bases sitting between them. This CDR3 reads CASKPGVQPQHF. The CDR3 nucleotides read TGTGCCAGCAAACCAGGGGTGCAGCCCCAGCATTTT.

The chain carries TRBV18 and TRBJ1-1; D unclear. V lost 4 bases, J lost 0 bases, and 12 bases lay in between. Germline CDR1 is KGHSH and CDR2 is LQKENI. The CDR3 has 15 residues. The CDR3: CASSLQSGVNTEAFF. The CDR3 coding sequence is TGTGCCAGCTCACTCCAAAGCGGGGTGAACACTGAAGCTTTCTTT.